The present entry profiles one T cell receptor beta chain with its context. Its antigen is not identified. The sample is drawn from a study of cytomegalovirus exposure and HLA in healthy donors. General study results and limits: Several top significant clusters appeared, in a later analysis, to be linked to common viral pathogens.

CDR3 length: 15 amino acids. V gave up 7 bases and J gave up 2 bases, with 18 bases separating them. Germline V gene data show CDR1 as SNHLY and CDR2 as FYNNEI. PCR involved 60 Vbeta and 13 Jbeta primers. Authors' analysis steps: The count from a later analysis was 79 million or so unique TCR beta chains, some 10 million of them shared. Data came from immunoSEQ multiplex PCR; TCRdb stores just in-frame clones and leaves some out. V and J calls plus clone size are reproduced from that table; the DNA served to infer D and trimming. The sample holds about 120,000 clones, about three quarters seen once. Sequencing was performed on PBMCs. The chain combines TRBV2 with TRBJ2-7, with a weak D call TRBD2 (5 bases). This sequence originates from a female donor in good health and CMV-seronegative. The CDR3: CASMLYFAGTYEQYF. The CDR3 DNA reads TGTGCCAGCATGTTATATTTTGCGGGTACCTACGAGCAGTACTTC.